These 12 T cell receptor beta chains came from one sample sequenced in a study of T-cell reconstitution after alpha-beta-depleted transplantation in children. Unique molecular identifiers were incorporated during preparation of the TCRbeta library. MiXCR was run by TCRdb on the PCR reads, yielding one entry per CDR3 protein. Of about 360,000 distinct CDR3 sequences in the sample, roughly 13% were seen once. This material consisted of PBMCs, taken from the stem cell graft. All receptors derive from a human donor who donated a stem cell graft to a child with Fanconi anemia.

This clonotype was seen more than once but under ten times. The rearrangement joins TRBV6-2 or TRBV6-3 to TRBJ2-1; either TRBD1 or TRBD2 may fit D (5 bases each). This CDR3 spans 20 amino acids. The germline gives CDR1 MNHEY, CDR2 SVGEGT. The V gene lost 3 bases and the J gene lost 1 base, with 25 bases spanning the gap. Here the CDR3 DNA reads TGTGCCAGCAGTTATGAACCCGCAGGGAGCCAAATAATATCCTACAATGAGCAGTTCTTC. It translates to CASSYEPAGSQIISYNEQFF.

This clonotype was recorded at least ten times. The CDR3 DNA reads TGTGCCAGCAGCGTAGATGGGGGCGGCGACGAGCAGTACTTC. Its translation is CASSVDGGGDEQYF. The V and J genes are TRBV9 and TRBJ2-7; maybe TRBD1 (6 bases). Trimming stripped 0 bases from V and 5 bases from J, with 12 bases between. CDR1 and CDR2 (germline): SGDLS, YYNGEE. This CDR3 has 14 residues.

In DNA form, the CDR3 reads TGTGCCAGCAGTTCTGAGGGTGGCTACGAGCAGTACTTC. It yields the protein CASSSEGGYEQYF. This chain joins TRBV27 and TRBJ2-7; tentatively, D is TRBD2 (5 bases). The germline V gene encodes CDR1 MNHEY and CDR2 SMNVEV (reference sequence). Trimming left V 4 bases short and J 3 bases short, with 10 bases between. The CDR3 extends over 13 amino acids.

The chain is built from TRBV7-6 and TRBJ1-1; D gene uncertain. Trimming pared 2 bases from V and 0 bases from J, leaving 10 bases between. The length of the CDR3 is 15 residues. Germline V gene data show CDR1 as SGHVS and CDR2 as FNYEAQ. CDR3 in amino acids: CASSLTPAMNTEAFF. CDR3 nucleotides: TGTGCCAGCAGCTTAACTCCAGCCATGAACACTGAAGCTTTCTTT. The whole variable domain, filled in from reference TRBV7-6 and TRBJ1-1, reads GAGVSQSPRYKVTKRGQDVALRCDPISGHVSLYWYRQALGQGPEFLTYFNYEAQQDKSGLPNDRFSAERPEGSISTLTIQRTEQRDSAMYRCASSLTPAMNTEAFFGQGTRLTVV.

This clonotype was seen only a few times. The genes are TRBV2 and TRBJ2-3, with 7 nucleotides matching TRBD1. CDR1 is SNHLY, CDR2 FYNNEI, per germline. The CDR3 sequence is 14 residues long. The junction had 7 bases not matched to a gene; V was cut back by 6 bases and J by 4 bases. The CDR3 nucleotides are TGTGCCAGCAGGAAAAGACAGGGCGCAGATACGCAGTATTTT. It specifies CASRKRQGADTQYF. Variable domain in full (rest from reference TRBV2 and TRBJ2-3): EPEVTQTPSHQVTQMGQEVILRCVPISNHLYFYWYRQILGQKVEFLVSFYNNEISEKSEIFDDQFSVERPDGSNFTLKIRSTKLEDSAMYFCASRKRQGADTQYFGPGTRLTVL.

Many counts were recorded for this clonotype. V is TRBV4-3 and J is TRBJ2-7; D unclear. The CDR3 runs 14 residues. CDR1 and CDR2 (germline): LGHNA, YSLEER. Trimming shortened V by 4 bases and J by 0 bases, and 10 bases separated the two germline ends. CDR3 protein: CASSPYMGSYEQYF. In nucleotides, the CDR3 is TGCGCCAGCAGCCCGTACATGGGCTCCTACGAGCAGTACTTC.

This chain joins TRBV11-2 and TRBJ1-1; weak D call: TRBD1 (5 bases). Germline V gene lookup returns CDR1 SGHAT and CDR2 FQNNGV. The CDR3 runs 14 residues. V lost 3 bases to trimming and J lost 1 base, with 9 bases between them. Here the CDR3 DNA reads TGTGCCAGCAGCTTCCGGGGGGAGAACACTGAAGCTTTCTTT. It yields the protein CASSFRGENTEAFF.

This clonotype has at least ten counts. The chain joins TRBV4-1 to TRBJ2-5; TRBD2 agrees at 8 bases. Germline V gene lookup returns CDR1 MGHRA and CDR2 YSYEKL. This CDR3 contains 15 residues. J gave up 1 base and V 4 bases, and 5 bases lay outside the gene matches. CDR3 region: CASSPGRGFQETQYF. CDR3 nucleotides: TGCGCCAGCAGCCCCGGGAGGGGTTTCCAAGAGACCCAGTACTTC.

This clonotype was seen more than once but under ten times. This chain uses TRBV27 with TRBJ1-1, with no clear D. Germline CDR1 and CDR2: MNHEY and SMNVEV (reference sequence). V was trimmed by 4 bases and J by 1 base, leaving 7 bases between them. This CDR3 region has 13 residues. CDR3 sequence reads: CASSYDTNTEAFF. The CDR3 bases are TGTGCCAGCAGTTACGACACGAACACTGAAGCTTTCTTT.

J is TRBJ2-7 and V is TRBV10-3, with D possibly TRBD2 on 6 matching bases. Germline assignment: CDR1 ENHRY and CDR2 SYGVKD. Trimming removed 11 bases at V and 1 base at J, with 18 bases between. CDR3 length: 14 residues. The chain's CDR3 is CAFLFSGLSYEQYF. For the CDR3, the DNA is TGTGCCTTTTTATTTAGCGGATTATCCTACGAGCAGTACTTC.

This rearrangement joins TRBV29-1 to TRBJ2-2; D ambiguous. Per the germline V gene, CDR1 is SQVTM and CDR2 is ANQGSEA. This CDR3 is built from 15 residues. Deletions cut 3 bases from V and 4 bases from J, with 15 bases between. The CDR3 loop is CSVEEPFKSTGELFF. Here the CDR3 DNA reads TGCAGCGTTGAGGAGCCGTTTAAGAGCACCGGGGAGCTGTTTTTT.

In this sample, this clonotype turned up many times. Mismatch with germline at one junction end may stem from a read error. V and J are TRBV5-1 and TRBJ2-5; D uncertain. CDR3 length: 12 residues. CDR1 is SGHRS, CDR2 YFSETQ, per germline. The DNA of the CDR3 is TGTGCCAGCAGTCTAACTCAAGAGACCCAGTACTTC. Protein: CASSLTQETQYF.